The clone carrying this TCR beta chain was counted at least ten times. TCRdb re-analysed the 5' RACE reads in MiXCR, keeping a single row per CDR3 protein. The profile shows roughly 61,000 distinct CDR3 sequences, 24% of them singletons. The source of the sample is a study of neurological immune-mediated disorders. With V trimmed by 1 base and J by 7 bases, 4 bases remained unmatched. This CDR3 has 14 amino acids. Time point defined: technical triplicate 2. This sequence was found in a man in his 60s with HTLV-1-associated myelopathy (HAM/TSP). The chain couples TRBV12-3 or TRBV12-4 to TRBJ1-2; TRBD1 agrees at 9 bases. Sequencing was carried out using PBMCs. This chain's CDR3 is CASSLETGGSGYTF. The CDR3 DNA is TGTGCCAGCAGTTTAGAAACAGGGGGCTCTGGCTACACCTTC.